Following are 19 T cell receptor beta chains from one sample sequenced in a study of blood T cell repertoires in COVID-19. Libraries were prepared by immunoSEQ multiplex PCR; TCRdb keeps only in-frame clonotypes and omits some of them. The sample includes 240,000 or so clones, roughly 90% seen only once; the top ten take approximately 7.9%. The specimen sequenced was peripheral blood. The origin of the receptors is a man between 60 and 75 years old who had recovered from COVID-19.

This clone was detected only once. V and J are TRBV10-3 and TRBJ1-6; D may be TRBD1 (6 bases). Trimming shortened V by 3 bases and J by 13 bases, and 19 bases separated the two germline ends. Germline V gene sequence: CDR1 ENHRY, CDR2 SYGVKD. There are 15 residues in the CDR3. CDR3 region: CAISELDSVRSPLHF. The CDR3 DNA is TGTGCCATCAGTGAACTGGACAGCGTCAGGTCCCCCCTCCACTTT.

The chain links TRBV5-1 to TRBJ2-1; D is unclear. The V gene's germline CDR1 is SGHRS and CDR2 YFSETQ. This CDR3 is built from 16 residues. Between the trimmed V and J ends, which lost 1 base and 0 bases, there was a span of 11 bases. This CDR3 is CASSLYSSSSYNEQFF. CDR3 in DNA: TGCGCCAGCAGCTTGTACAGTAGTTCCTCCTACAATGAGCAGTTCTTC.

The gene calls are TRBV29-1 and TRBJ1-1; the D is unclear. The CDR3 runs to 11 residues. Germline V CDR1 and CDR2: SQVTM, ANQGSEA. Trimming cost V 7 bases and J 5 bases, with 11 bases left between them. DNA of the CDR3: TGCAGCGCTTCCATAGCTACTGAAGCTTTCTTT. Translation gives CSASIATEAFF.

The V call is TRBV23-1, the J call TRBJ1-3; TRBD1 might be the D (6 bases). TRBV23-1 belongs to the ORF category, with a function that is uncertain. This CDR3 has 22 amino acids. V was shortened by 6 bases and J by 2 bases, with 35 bases between the two germline ends. DNA of the CDR3: TGCGCCAGCAGACCGCCCTTATCTGTTGAACAGGGCAGATTATCCCCTGGAAACACCATATATTTT. It specifies CASRPPLSVEQGRLSPGNTIYF.

The chain recombines TRBV19 with TRBJ2-7; 7 nucleotides agree with TRBD2. Unmatched junction bases numbered 8, after V lost 5 bases and J lost 1 base. Germline V CDR1 and CDR2: LNHDA, SQIVND (reference sequence). This CDR3 has 15 amino acids. DNA of the CDR3: TGTGCCAGTAGTCCGGGCGGGGGAAGGTCCTACGAGCAGTACGTC. Its protein product is CASSPGGGRSYEQYV.

This sequence joins TRBV12-3 or TRBV12-4 and TRBJ2-1; 9 bases line up with TRBD1. The trim removed 6 bases at V and 8 bases at J, leaving 5 bases unmatched. The CDR3 consists of 13 residues. In nucleotides, the CDR3 is TGTGCCAGCAGCCATACAGGGGGCCATGAGCAGTTCTTC. As protein: CASSHTGGHEQFF.

The V gene is TRBV5-1, the J gene TRBJ1-1, with TRBD1 matching over 8 bases. The CDR3 spans 15 residues. Germline lookup yields CDR1 SGHRS and CDR2 YFSETQ. The J segment lost 4 bases and the V segment lost 0 bases, leaving 5 bases of the junction unmatched. This chain's CDR3 is CASSLEFTGGTEAFF. The CDR3 region has the DNA TGCGCCAGCAGCTTGGAGTTTACAGGGGGCACTGAAGCTTTCTTT.

The CDR3 DNA reads TGTGCCTGGAGTATTACAGGGGGCGTGGGTAATTCACCCCTCCACTTT. It specifies CAWSITGGVGNSPLHF. The rearrangement uses TRBV30 and TRBJ1-6; 9 bases fit TRBD1. This CDR3 comprises 16 residues. V lost 2 bases and J lost 6; bases outside the gene matches: 8. CDR1 and CDR2 (germline): GTSNPN, SVGIG (reference sequence).

This clone showed up just a few times. The rearrangement links TRBV30 to TRBJ1-5, with 7 bases lining up with TRBD1. With 5 bases clipped from V and 4 bases from J, the junction kept 2 bases outside the gene matches. The CDR3 contains 12 residues. The V gene's germline CDR1 is GTSNPN and CDR2 SVGIG (reference sequence). CDR3 sequence reads: CAWGQDNQPQHF. The DNA of the CDR3 is TGTGCCTGGGGACAGGATAATCAGCCCCAGCATTTT.

The chain is built from TRBV6-5 and TRBJ1-1, with TRBD1 identical over 7 bases. Germline lookup yields CDR1 MNHEY and CDR2 SVGAGI. The V segment lost 10 bases and the J segment 6 bases; nucleotides outside the gene matches: 8. The CDR3 extends over 12 amino acids. The CDR3 loop is CATTDRRAEAFF. CDR3 nucleotide sequence: TGTGCCACCACGGACAGGAGGGCTGAAGCTTTCTTT.

V usage is TRBV5-1 and J usage is TRBJ1-6; 10 positions match TRBD1. The CDR3 is 17 residues long. From germline, CDR1 is SGHRS and CDR2 YFSETQ. The J segment lost 10 bases and the V segment lost 0 bases, leaving 10 bases of the junction unmatched. CDR3 protein: CASSLGTGGPGWSPLHF. Written as DNA, the CDR3 is TGCGCCAGCAGCTTGGGGACAGGGGGTCCGGGATGGTCACCCCTCCACTTT.

This chain joins TRBV12-3 or TRBV12-4 and TRBJ1-1; D gene ambiguous. This CDR3 has 12 amino acids. The V gene lost 4 bases and the J gene lost 3 bases, with 6 bases spanning the gap. The CDR3 sequence is CASSSDYTEAFF. The CDR3 DNA follows: TGTGCCAGCAGTTCAGACTACACTGAAGCTTTCTTT.

The DNA for the CDR3 is TGCGCCAGCAGCCAAGATAATAGTCAGGGACTAGCGGGGGGGATACGGACAGATACGCAGTATTTT. Translated, it gives CASSQDNSQGLAGGIRTDTQYF. The chain combines TRBV4-1 with TRBJ2-3, with 16 bases matching TRBD2. CDR1 and CDR2 (germline): MGHRA, YSYEKL. V shed 0 bases and J 3 bases; nucleotides not matched to a gene: 15. The CDR3 runs 22 residues.

The gene calls are TRBV2 and TRBJ2-7; D is possibly TRBD1 (5 bases). The CDR3 extends over 13 amino acids. Between the trimmed V and J ends, which lost 8 bases and 2 bases, there was a span of 13 bases. Germline V gene data show CDR1 as SNHLY and CDR2 as FYNNEI. The CDR3 DNA sequence: TGTGCCAGCGGGGCAGAGATTACCTACGAGCAGTACTTC. Protein product: CASGAEITYEQYF.

The chain links TRBV2 to TRBJ2-7; 7 bases are shared with TRBD2. Trimming took 9 bases from V and 0 from J; bases not matched to a gene: 8. Per the germline V gene, CDR1 is SNHLY and CDR2 is FYNNEI. The CDR3 extends over 14 amino acids. In nucleotides, the CDR3 is TGTGCCAGTCTATTGACTAGCCCCTCCTACGAGCAGTACTTC. Translation gives CASLLTSPSYEQYF.

The chain joins TRBV28 to TRBJ2-4; perhaps TRBD1 as D (5 bases). Trimming took 5 bases from V and 0 from J, leaving 17 bases between them. From germline, CDR1 is MDHEN and CDR2 SYDVKM. The CDR3 is 17 amino acids. The CDR3 DNA is TGTGCCAGCAGTCCCTCTGACAGCTCCTTAGCCAAAAACATTCAGTACTTC. It yields the protein CASSPSDSSLAKNIQYF.

The chain recombines TRBV5-1 with TRBJ2-3; 15 bases are a match to TRBD2. J gave up 5 bases and V 4 bases, and 5 bases lay outside the gene matches. Looked up from germline, CDR1 is SGHRS and CDR2 is YFSETQ. This CDR3 contains 16 residues. CDR3 in amino acids: CASSAGLAGGRDTQYF. The CDR3 DNA reads TGCGCCAGCAGCGCGGGACTAGCGGGGGGTCGAGATACGCAGTATTTT. Variable domain in full (rest from reference TRBV5-1 and TRBJ2-3): KAGVTQTPRYLIKTRGQQVTLSCSPISGHRSVSWYQQTPGQGLQFLFEYFSETQRNKGNFPGRFSGRQFSNSRSEMNVSTLELGDSALYLCASSAGLAGGRDTQYFGPGTRLTVL.

This chain joins TRBV5-6 and TRBJ1-2, with D possibly matching TRBD1 (6 bases). Germline V lookup: CDR1 SGHDT, CDR2 YYEEEE. The V end lost 0 bases, the J end lost 5 bases, and 11 bases lay between the germline ends. The length of the CDR3 is 14 residues. CDR3 coding DNA: TGTGCCAGCAGCTTGGACAGGGCCTTGTATGGCTACACCTTC. It translates to CASSLDRALYGYTF. The full variable domain, its missing parts supplied by reference TRBV5-6 and TRBJ1-2, is DAGVTQSPTHLIKTRGQQVTLRCSPKSGHDTVSWYQQALGQGPQFIFQYYEEEERQRGNFPDRFSGHQFPNYSSELNVNALLLGDSALYLCASSLDRALYGYTFGSGTRLTVV.

The chain employs TRBV12-3 or TRBV12-4 and TRBJ2-4; D gene ambiguous. V was shortened by 1 base and J by 2 bases, with 3 bases between the two germline ends. The CDR3 sequence is 13 residues long. CDR3 bases: TGTGCCAGCAGTTTAGTTACCAAAAACATTCAGTACTTC. It is translated as CASSLVTKNIQYF.